This T cell receptor beta chain was retrieved from a study of cytomegalovirus exposure and HLA in healthy donors. The length of the CDR3 is 15 residues. The germline CDR1 and CDR2 sequences are SGHNT and YYREEE (reference sequence). V was clipped by 4 bases and J by 5 bases; unmatched bases: 11. 13 Jbeta primers and 60 Vbeta primers were used for the PCR. Sequencing was performed with immunoSEQ multiplex PCR; in TCRdb, only in-frame clones are kept and a portion is missing. Of 100,000 to 150,000 clones in the sample, over 70% are singletons; the top ten hold around 3.3%. Notes on this clone: Antigen specificity is unknown.

General study findings and limits: There were 150 to 200 TCR beta chains listed as cytomegalovirus-associated.

This clonotype originated in a woman aged 50 to 60 in good health and CMV-seronegative. Sample: PBMCs. The J gene is TRBJ2-5, the V gene TRBV5-4; 7 bases are a match to TRBD2. CDR3: CASSPRLAAAETQYF. DNA of the CDR3: TGTGCCAGCAGCCCACGCCTAGCGGCCGCGGAGACCCAGTACTTC.